Shown below are 7 T cell receptor beta chains from a single sample sequenced in a study of cytomegalovirus exposure and HLA in healthy donors. The repertoire was sequenced with immunoSEQ multiplex PCR; TCRdb's copy has only in-frame clones and lacks some. The sample contains more than 90,000 clones, approximately 90% of which appear only once. Material: PBMCs. The source of these receptors is a man in his late teens or twenties in good health and CMV-seropositive.

The chain links TRBV5-1 to TRBJ2-3, with 7 bases aligning to TRBD2. Per germline, CDR1 SGHRS and CDR2 YFSETQ. J was trimmed by 0 bases and V by 1 base; bases with no gene match: 14. The CDR3 is 19 residues long. In nucleotides, the CDR3 is TGCGCCAGCAGCTTGTCAAGGTCTTCAAGCGGGGCGAGCACAGATACGCAGTATTTT. Protein product: CASSLSRSSSGASTDTQYF.

This clone was seen only once. This chain links TRBV7-9 with TRBJ1-1, with D possibly TRBD1 on 6 matching bases. The germline gives CDR1 SEHNR, CDR2 FQNEAQ (reference sequence). V gave up 4 bases and J gave up 0 bases, with 12 bases separating them. The CDR3 is 15 residues long. The CDR3 nucleotides are TGTGCCAGCAGCTCCCAGAGGACAGTGAACACTGAAGCTTTCTTT. This codes for CASSSQRTVNTEAFF.

The rearrangement links TRBV5-6 to TRBJ1-2, with 11 bases that match TRBD1. Germline V gene data show CDR1 as SGHDT and CDR2 as YYEEEE. The CDR3 totals 17 residues. V was pared by 4 bases and J by 3 bases, with 11 bases of the junction left unmatched. The CDR3: CASSDRTGGQQYYGYTF. The CDR3, as DNA: TGTGCCAGCAGCGATAGGACAGGGGGCCAACAATACTATGGCTACACCTTC.

V usage is TRBV5-1 and J usage is TRBJ2-7, with D unresolved. CDR1 is SGHRS and CDR2 is YFSETQ in the germline V gene. Trimming left V 3 bases short and J 5 bases short, with 12 bases between. There are 13 residues in the CDR3. The DNA for the CDR3 is TGCGCCAGCAGCTCCGACAATCAGGACGAGCAGTACTTC. This encodes CASSSDNQDEQYF.

The chain carries TRBV27 and TRBJ2-7; 8 bases are a match to TRBD1. Unmatched junction bases numbered 4, after V lost 3 bases and J lost 3 bases. CDR1 MNHEY and CDR2 SMNVEV come from the germline V gene (reference sequence). This CDR3 is 14 amino acids long. CDR3 sequence: CASSFRDRIYEQYF. The CDR3 DNA reads as TGTGCCAGCAGTTTCCGGGACAGGATCTACGAGCAGTACTTC.

J is TRBJ1-2 and V is TRBV9, with D tentatively TRBD1 (5 bases). V was clipped by 0 bases and J by 6 bases, with 12 bases between them. Germline CDR1 SGDLS, CDR2 YYNGEE. This CDR3 is 14 amino acids long. The CDR3 sequence: CASSVVNRGDGYTF. The CDR3 DNA is TGTGCCAGCAGCGTAGTGAACCGGGGGGATGGCTACACCTTC.

This clone turned up a few times. V gene TRBV28 combines with J gene TRBJ2-7; 10 bases fit TRBD1. V was clipped by 6 bases and J by 5 bases; unmatched bases: 10. The length of the CDR3 is 15 residues. Germline-derived CDR1 and CDR2 are MDHEN and SYDVKM. The CDR3 region has the DNA TGTGCCAGCAGGCCAGGGACAGGGGAGAGAAACGAGCAGTACTTC. Translated, it gives CASRPGTGERNEQYF.